A selection of T cell receptor beta chains follows, all from one sample in a study of T cell responses to AZD1222 COVID-19 vaccine. This table comes from immunoSEQ multiplex PCR, and its TCRdb copy is limited to in-frame clones, with some not included. The sample lists around 150,000 clones, approximately 94% occurring once. Here the sequenced sample was peripheral blood, taken on day 0 of AZD1222 vaccination. The receptors shown here come from an adult in good health. The CDR3 runs from the conserved cysteine through the conserved F or W. D genes are given only for firm matches. A clone size is listed for some rows: how often the clone was seen (once, few, many), or a class if it is expanded.

-	once	TRBV29-1	TRBJ2-3	CSVEGLADTQYF	TGCAGCGTTGAAGGGCTAGCCGATACGCAGTATTTT
-	-	TRBV5-8	TRBJ1-1	CASSLALGVPHTEAFF	TGTGCCAGCAGCTTGGCCCTAGGGGTGCCTCACACTGAAGCTTTCTTT
TRBD1	-	TRBV10-1	TRBJ1-4	CASSQTGATNEKLFF	TGCGCCAGCAGCCAGACAGGGGCGACTAATGAAAAACTGTTTTTT
TRBD1	-	TRBV19	TRBJ1-5	CASSTTDRGMDQPQHF	TGTGCCAGTAGTACCACTGACAGGGGAATGGATCAGCCCCAGCATTTT
-	-	TRBV10-3	TRBJ2-3	CAISPSPGRGTDTQYF	TGTGCCATCAGCCCGTCCCCAGGGAGAGGCACAGATACGCAGTATTTT
TRBD1	-	TRBV19	TRBJ2-1	CASSWGTGGNEQFF	TGTGCCAGTAGTTGGGGGACAGGGGGCAATGAGCAGTTCTTC
-	-	TRBV21-1	TRBJ2-5	CASRRWIYTFSETQYF	TGTGCCAGCAGAAGGTGGATATACACTTTCTCTGAGACCCAGTACTTC
-	-	TRBV6-1	TRBJ1-2	CASSEAGSLRGAYGYTF	TGTGCCAGCAGTGAAGCGGGTTCTCTTAGAGGAGCGTATGGCTACACCTTC
-	-	TRBV10-3	TRBJ1-1	CAISDYRGRTEAFF	TGTGCCATCAGTGACTATCGGGGTAGGACTGAAGCTTTCTTT
-	-	TRBV7-2	TRBJ1-2	CASRPRARDGYTF	TGTGCCAGCAGGCCGAGAGCGAGGGATGGCTACACCTTC
TRBD2	-	TRBV2	TRBJ2-1	CASSVALAGNEQFF	TGTGCCAGCAGTGTGGCGCTAGCGGGAAATGAGCAGTTCTTC
TRBD2	-	TRBV5-3	TRBJ2-3	CARIRYERTSGRAEGPDTQYF	TGTGCCAGAATTCGGTATGAAAGGACTAGCGGGAGGGCCGAAGGCCCCGATACGCAGTATTTT
-	-	TRBV25-1	TRBJ1-1	CASSEHRNTEAFF	TGTGCCAGCAGTGAACACAGGAACACTGAAGCTTTCTTT
-	few	TRBV7-2	TRBJ2-1	CASSLGLADWNEQFF	TGTGCCAGCAGCTTAGGATTAGCGGATTGGAATGAGCAGTTCTTC
-	-	TRBV12-3/TRBV12-4	TRBJ1-2	CATTGARPGGYTF	TGTGCCACCACTGGGGCCCGGCCGGGGGGCTACACCTTC
-	-	TRBV29-1	TRBJ1-2	CSVDRESQGELYGYTF	TGCAGCGTTGACAGGGAGTCCCAAGGGGAGCTATATGGCTACACCTTC
TRBD1	-	TRBV7-6	TRBJ1-6	CASSLEDRGNSPLHF	TGTGCCAGCAGCTTAGAGGACAGGGGAAATTCACCCCTCCACTTT
TRBD1	-	TRBV7-2	TRBJ2-4	CASSLIPQGAKNIQYF	TGTGCCAGCAGCTTAATTCCACAGGGGGCCAAAAACATTCAGTACTTC
-	-	TRBV7-9	TRBJ1-1	CASSHAGVGTEAFF	TGTGCCAGCAGCCACGCGGGGGTAGGGACTGAAGCTTTCTTT
-	few	TRBV4-2	TRBJ2-1	CASSQWGDEQFF	TGTGCCAGCAGCCAATGGGGGGATGAGCAGTTCTTC
-	once	TRBV28	TRBJ1-5	CASSPRAVDSQPQHF	TGTGCCAGCAGTCCCCGAGCGGTGGATAGTCAGCCCCAGCATTTT
-	-	TRBV9	TRBJ2-1	CASSVGSRERYNEQFF	TGTGCCAGCAGCGTAGGGTCGAGAGAACGCTACAATGAGCAGTTCTTC
TRBD1	-	TRBV7-2	TRBJ2-3	CASSPPGTGYTDTQYF	TGTGCCAGCAGCCCACCCGGGACAGGATACACAGATACGCAGTATTTT
-	-	TRBV7-9	TRBJ2-4	CASSLPGAKNIQYF	TGTGCCAGCAGCTTACCGGGGGCCAAAAACATTCAGTACTTC
TRBD1	-	TRBV24-1	TRBJ2-2	CATSYRGADTGELFF	TGTGCCACCAGTTACAGGGGCGCTGACACCGGGGAGCTGTTTTTT
-	-	TRBV4-3	TRBJ1-2	CASSQDWQLYTF	TGCGCCAGCAGCCAAGATTGGCAGCTCTACACCTTC
TRBD2	-	TRBV19	TRBJ2-1	CASSPRATSGWTYNEQFF	TGTGCCAGTAGTCCTCGCGCGACTAGCGGTTGGACCTACAATGAGCAGTTCTTC
-	once	TRBV7-9	TRBJ1-1	CASSLGFLGGLGTEAFF	TGTGCCAGCAGCTTAGGTTTTTTAGGGGGGCTAGGCACTGAAGCTTTCTTT
-	-	TRBV2	TRBJ1-5	CASRPTQGRNQPQHF	TGTGCCAGCCGCCCAACGCAGGGGCGCAATCAGCCCCAGCATTTT
-	-	TRBV24-1	TRBJ2-5	CATSRGIQETQYF	TGTGCCACTTCAAGGGGGATCCAAGAGACCCAGTACTTC
-	-	TRBV4-1	TRBJ2-1	CASSQPLGQGKFF	TGCGCCAGCAGCCAACCCTTGGGGCAGGGGAAGTTCTTC
TRBD1	-	TRBV19	TRBJ1-2	CASSWGQGSNGYTF	TGTGCCAGTAGTTGGGGACAGGGAAGCAATGGCTACACCTTC
-	-	TRBV9	TRBJ2-1	CASSARGLNEQFF	TGTGCCAGCAGCGCTCGGGGCCTCAATGAGCAGTTCTTC
-	-	TRBV2	TRBJ1-2	CASSTDSNYGYTF	TGTGCCAGCAGTACGGACAGCAACTATGGCTACACCTTC
TRBD1	few	TRBV2	TRBJ2-2	CASRDTGVTGELFF	TGTGCCAGCAGGGATACAGGGGTCACCGGGGAGCTGTTTTTT
-	-	TRBV5-1	TRBJ2-1	CASSHPGSYNEQFF	TGCGCCAGCAGCCACCCAGGCTCCTACAATGAGCAGTTCTTC
-	-	TRBV4-1	TRBJ1-3	CASSHVRSTIYF	TGCGCCAGCAGCCATGTACGAAGCACCATATATTTT
-	-	TRBV5-1	TRBJ2-4	CASSRTNMGNIQYF	TGCGCCAGCAGCCGCACAAATATGGGAAACATTCAGTACTTC
-	once	TRBV5-4	TRBJ1-1	CASSLIGREQGAEAFF	TGTGCCAGCAGCTTGATAGGGCGGGAACAGGGCGCTGAAGCTTTCTTT
-	-	TRBV27	TRBJ1-2	CASSLLAPGQGYGYTF	TGTGCCAGCAGTTTATTAGCCCCCGGTCAGGGCTATGGCTACACCTTC
TRBD2	-	TRBV7-3	TRBJ2-3	CASSLWGGRGIFTDTQYF	TGTGCCAGCAGCTTATGGGGCGGGAGGGGAATTTTCACAGATACGCAGTATTTT
-	-	TRBV11-2	TRBJ1-1	CASSLDRAGVTEAFF	TGTGCCAGCAGCTTAGATCGGGCAGGGGTTACTGAAGCTTTCTTT
TRBD1	-	TRBV5-1	TRBJ1-2	CASSLRQGVGDGYTF	TGCGCCAGCAGCTTAAGGCAGGGGGTCGGGGATGGCTACACCTTC
-	-	TRBV7-6	TRBJ1-4	CASSPTGGSNEKLFF	TGTGCCAGCAGCCCCACGGGGGGATCTAATGAAAAACTGTTTTTT
-	-	TRBV12-3/TRBV12-4	TRBJ1-1	CASSFVPAEAFF	TGTGCCAGCAGTTTTGTCCCGGCTGAAGCTTTCTTT
TRBD1	once	TRBV11-2	TRBJ1-1	CASRSRPGQGAGDTEAFF	TGTGCCAGCAGATCCAGGCCGGGACAGGGGGCAGGCGACACTGAAGCTTTCTTT
-	-	TRBV7-9	TRBJ1-6	CASSFEQNNSPLHF	TGTGCCAGCAGCTTTGAACAGAATAATTCACCCCTCCACTTT
-	-	TRBV9	TRBJ1-5	CASSYRVDQPQHF	TGTGCCAGCAGCTACAGGGTTGACCAGCCCCAGCATTTT
TRBD1	-	TRBV5-4	TRBJ2-2	CASSLRGTGTLNTGELFF	TGTGCCAGCAGTTTGCGGGGGACAGGGACTTTGAACACCGGGGAGCTGTTTTTT
TRBD1	-	TRBV5-6	TRBJ2-5	CASKGQLQETQYF	TGTGCCAGCAAGGGACAGCTCCAAGAGACCCAGTACTTC
-	-	TRBV10-1	TRBJ2-2	CASSETGNTGELFF	TGCGCCAGCAGTGAGACAGGGAACACCGGGGAGCTGTTTTTT
TRBD1	-	TRBV6-6	TRBJ1-5	CASSAYRGPNQPQHF	TGTGCCAGCAGCGCCTACAGGGGGCCCAATCAGCCCCAGCATTTT
TRBD1	-	TRBV13	TRBJ1-1	CASSAGTVNTEAFF	TGTGCCAGCAGCGCCGGGACAGTGAACACTGAAGCTTTCTTT
-	once	TRBV19	TRBJ2-5	CATASLGETQYF	TGTGCCACCGCCTCACTAGGAGAGACCCAGTACTTC